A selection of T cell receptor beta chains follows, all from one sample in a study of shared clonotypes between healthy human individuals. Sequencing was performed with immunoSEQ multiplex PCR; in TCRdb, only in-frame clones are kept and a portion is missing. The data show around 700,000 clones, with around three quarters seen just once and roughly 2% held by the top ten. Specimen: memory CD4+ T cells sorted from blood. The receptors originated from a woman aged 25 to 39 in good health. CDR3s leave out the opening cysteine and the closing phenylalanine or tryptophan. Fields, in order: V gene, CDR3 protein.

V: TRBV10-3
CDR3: AISEGGSYEQF

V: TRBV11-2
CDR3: ASSTRLAGTGELF

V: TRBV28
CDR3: ASRPGPVYGYT

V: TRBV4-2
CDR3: ASSQGDGTEAF

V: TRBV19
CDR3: ASSIRASGLEGEQF

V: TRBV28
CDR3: ASSLSTSGSSHEQY

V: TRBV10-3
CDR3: AIKLGGHQETQY

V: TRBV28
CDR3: ASSLVAGVYNEQF

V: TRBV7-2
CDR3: AISGATNEKLF

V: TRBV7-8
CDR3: ASSFTTRRIEQY

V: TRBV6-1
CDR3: ASTWSSGNTIY

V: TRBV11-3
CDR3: ASSLRSLGWREGSYNEQF

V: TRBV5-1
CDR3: ASSLDGQGVTEAF

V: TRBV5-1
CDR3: ASSSGRESTGELF

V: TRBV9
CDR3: ASSGQGATGELF

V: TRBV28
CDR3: ASSLSRKGVGGYT

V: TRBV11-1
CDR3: ASSSQGVDEQF

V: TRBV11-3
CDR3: ASAGTLPPETQY

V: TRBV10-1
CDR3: ASSQLIAGGDTQY

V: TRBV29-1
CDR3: SVLGGGSPYEQY

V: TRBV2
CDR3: ASSLLAGVKNEQF

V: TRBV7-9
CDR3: ASSLAGGEETQY

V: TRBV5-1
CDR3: ASSPGDRAPYEQY

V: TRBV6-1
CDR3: ASSGAPGWFNYGYT

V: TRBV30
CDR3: AWSVTVYGYT

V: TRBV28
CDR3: ASSPPNYGYT

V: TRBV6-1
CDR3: ASNGRPGAPDTQY

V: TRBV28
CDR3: ASSLSGAFNQPQH

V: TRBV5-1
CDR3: ASSLEGTGKGTQY

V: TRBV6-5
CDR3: ASRKGDANEKLF

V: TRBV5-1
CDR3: ASSSWTGGEAF

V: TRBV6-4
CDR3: ASSEGTGKGYGYT

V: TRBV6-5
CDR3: ASSSTRTEHDGYT

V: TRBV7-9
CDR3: ASSSRLEASGANVLT

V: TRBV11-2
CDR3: ASSSVGGKETQY

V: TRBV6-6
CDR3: AFSRDTNQPQH